This TCR beta chain was retrieved from a study of T cell repertoires in cytomegalovirus infection. Turning to the study itself: Through public TCR beta signatures, both CMV infection and matching HLA type were indicated.

The CDR3 spans 14 residues. CDR1 and CDR2 (germline): MDHEN, SYDVKM. V shed 6 bases and J 6 bases; nucleotides not matched to a gene: 10. TCRdb independently ran MiXCR on the reads; one entry per CDR3 protein. The sample has 250,000 or so distinct CDR3 sequences, about 17% seen once. For this clonotype: The antigen remains unidentified.

General study points: The ex vivo response was dominated by HLA-C-restricted CMV-specific TCR beta clonotypes.

The source material was CD8+ T cells from PBMCs. This rearrangement joins TRBV28 to TRBJ2-7; 8 bases match TRBD2. This TCR was sampled from a human donor in good health (CMV status not recorded). Some clones in this sample may be carry-over from other donors' samples. CDR3 sequence: CASSPGLAGLEQYF. CDR3 coding DNA: TGTGCCAGCAGCCCCGGACTAGCCGGGCTCGAGCAGTACTTC.